The sequence of this T cell receptor (beta chain) was determined in a study of shared clonotypes between healthy human individuals. Worth noting for this clone: Other DNA variants within this sample encode the same CDR3.

Per the study methods: Junction-only immunoSEQ data arrived without quality scores, meaning filtering differed. Sequenced by immunoSEQ multiplex PCR; TCRdb stores in-frame clones only, minus some. Clone size and the V and J calls come from that table; the DNA yielded D and trimming. The sample holds some 2 million clones, about 95% seen once. CD45RO-negative, CCR7-positively selected cells formed the naive CD8 fraction, excluding terminally differentiated effector memory CD45RA+ cells. This receptor was identified in a man aged 18-30 years in good health. The material sequenced was naive CD8+ T cells sorted from blood.

CDR3 amino acids: CASSSGYEQYF. As DNA, the CDR3 is TGCGCCAGCAGCTCCGGCTACGAGCAGTACTTC. The gene calls are TRBV5-1 and TRBJ2-7, with D unclear. The V end was cut by 3 bases, the J end by 3 bases, with 4 bases between. The CDR3 extends over 11 amino acids. The germline CDR1 and CDR2 sequences are SGHRS and YFSETQ.